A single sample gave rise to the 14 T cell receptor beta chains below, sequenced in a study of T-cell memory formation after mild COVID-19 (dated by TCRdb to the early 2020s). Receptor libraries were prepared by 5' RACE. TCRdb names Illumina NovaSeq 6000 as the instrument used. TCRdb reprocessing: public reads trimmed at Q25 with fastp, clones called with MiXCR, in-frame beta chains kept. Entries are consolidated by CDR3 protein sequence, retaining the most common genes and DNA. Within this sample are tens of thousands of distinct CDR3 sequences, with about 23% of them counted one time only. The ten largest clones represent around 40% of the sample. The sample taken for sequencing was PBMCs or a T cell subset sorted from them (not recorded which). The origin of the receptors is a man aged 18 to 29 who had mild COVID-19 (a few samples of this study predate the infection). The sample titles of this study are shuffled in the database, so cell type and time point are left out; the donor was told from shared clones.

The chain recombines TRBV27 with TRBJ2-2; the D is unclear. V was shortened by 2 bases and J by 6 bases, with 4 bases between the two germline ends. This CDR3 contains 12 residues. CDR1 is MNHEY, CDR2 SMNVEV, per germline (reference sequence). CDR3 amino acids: CASSLISGELFF. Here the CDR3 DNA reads TGTGCCAGCAGTTTAATATCCGGGGAGCTGTTTTTT.

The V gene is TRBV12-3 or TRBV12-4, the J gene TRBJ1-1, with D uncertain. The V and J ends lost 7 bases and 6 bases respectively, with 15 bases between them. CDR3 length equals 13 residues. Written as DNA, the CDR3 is TGTGCCAGCACTTCGGATCCATTGGCTGAAGCTTTCTTT. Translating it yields CASTSDPLAEAFF.

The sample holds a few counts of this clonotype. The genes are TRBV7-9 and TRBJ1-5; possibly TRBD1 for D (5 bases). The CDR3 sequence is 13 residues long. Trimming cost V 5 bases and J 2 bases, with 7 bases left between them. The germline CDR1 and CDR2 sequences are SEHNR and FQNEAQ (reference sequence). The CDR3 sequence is CASSPTGNQPQHF. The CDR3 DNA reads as TGTGCCAGCAGCCCGACAGGCAATCAGCCCCAGCATTTT.

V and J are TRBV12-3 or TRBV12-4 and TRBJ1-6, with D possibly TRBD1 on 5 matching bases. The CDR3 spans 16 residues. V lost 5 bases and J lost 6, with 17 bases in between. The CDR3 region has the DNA TGTGCCAGCAGTAGGGCTGGGGCGGACCGTAATTCACCCCTCCACTTT. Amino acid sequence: CASSRAGADRNSPLHF.

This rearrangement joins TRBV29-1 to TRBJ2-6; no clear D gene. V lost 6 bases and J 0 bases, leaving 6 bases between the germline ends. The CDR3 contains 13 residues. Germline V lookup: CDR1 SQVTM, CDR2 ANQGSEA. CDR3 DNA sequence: TGCAGCGTCAAGTCCTCTGGGGCCAACGTCCTGACTTTC. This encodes CSVKSSGANVLTF.

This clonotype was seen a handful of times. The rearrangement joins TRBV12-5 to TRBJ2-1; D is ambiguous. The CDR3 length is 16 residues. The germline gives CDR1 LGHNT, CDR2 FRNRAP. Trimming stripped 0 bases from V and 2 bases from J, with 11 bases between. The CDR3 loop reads CASGLVLSGPYNEQFF. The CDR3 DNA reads TGTGCTAGTGGTTTGGTACTCTCTGGACCCTACAATGAGCAGTTCTTC.

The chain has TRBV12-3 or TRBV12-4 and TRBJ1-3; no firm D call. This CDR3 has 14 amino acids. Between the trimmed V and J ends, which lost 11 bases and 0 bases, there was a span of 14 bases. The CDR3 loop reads CAGRGRYSGNTIYF. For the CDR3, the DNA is TGTGCCGGCCGCGGACGGTACTCTGGAAACACCATATATTTT.

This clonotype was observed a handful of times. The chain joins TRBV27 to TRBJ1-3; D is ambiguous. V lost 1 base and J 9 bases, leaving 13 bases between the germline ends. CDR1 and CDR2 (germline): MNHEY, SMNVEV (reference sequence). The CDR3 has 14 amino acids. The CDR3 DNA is TGTGCCAGCAGTTTATTACCAGGTCTCAGCACCATATATTTT. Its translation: CASSLLPGLSTIYF.

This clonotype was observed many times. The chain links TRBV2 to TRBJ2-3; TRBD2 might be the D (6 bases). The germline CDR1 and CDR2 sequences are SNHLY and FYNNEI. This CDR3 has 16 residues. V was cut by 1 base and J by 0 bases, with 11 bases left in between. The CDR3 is CASSEGRGSSTDTQYF. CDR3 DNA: TGTGCCAGCAGTGAAGGACGGGGGTCAAGCACAGATACGCAGTATTTT.

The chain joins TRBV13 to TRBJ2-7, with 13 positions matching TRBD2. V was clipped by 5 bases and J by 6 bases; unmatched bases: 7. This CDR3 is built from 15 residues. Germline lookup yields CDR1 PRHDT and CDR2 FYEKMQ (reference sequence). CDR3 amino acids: CASSLGLAGLSEQYV. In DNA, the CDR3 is TGTGCCAGCAGCCTGGGACTAGCGGGGCTCTCCGAGCAGTACGTC.

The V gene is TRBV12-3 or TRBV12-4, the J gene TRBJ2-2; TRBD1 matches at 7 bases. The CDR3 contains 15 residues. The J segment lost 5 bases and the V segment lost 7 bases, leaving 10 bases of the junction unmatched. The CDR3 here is CASKAGTVFTGELFF. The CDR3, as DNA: TGTGCCAGCAAAGCCGGGACAGTGTTTACCGGGGAGCTGTTTTTT.

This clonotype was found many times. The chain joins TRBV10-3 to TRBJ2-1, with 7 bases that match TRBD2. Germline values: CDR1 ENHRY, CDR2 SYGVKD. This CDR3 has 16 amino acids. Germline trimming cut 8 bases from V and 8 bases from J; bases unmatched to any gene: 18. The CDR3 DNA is TGTGCCATCGCGGGCTCAGACCAGCGGGGAAACGATGAGCAGTTCTTC. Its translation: CAIAGSDQRGNDEQFF.

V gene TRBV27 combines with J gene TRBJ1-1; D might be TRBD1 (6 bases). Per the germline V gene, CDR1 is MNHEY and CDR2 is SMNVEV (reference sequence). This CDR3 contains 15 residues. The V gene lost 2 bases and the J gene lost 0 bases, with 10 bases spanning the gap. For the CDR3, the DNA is TGTGCCAGCAGTTTAATCGGGGGGCTGAACACTGAAGCTTTCTTT. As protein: CASSLIGGLNTEAFF.

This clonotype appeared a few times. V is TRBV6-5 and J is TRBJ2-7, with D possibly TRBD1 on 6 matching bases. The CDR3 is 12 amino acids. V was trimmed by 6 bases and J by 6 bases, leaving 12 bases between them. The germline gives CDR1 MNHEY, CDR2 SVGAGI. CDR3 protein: CASRHTGTEQYV. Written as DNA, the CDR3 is TGTGCCAGCAGACATACAGGGACCGAGCAGTACGTC.